A single sample gave rise to the 14 T cell receptor beta chains below, sequenced in a study of T cell responses to AZD1222 COVID-19 vaccine. Profiling relied on immunoSEQ multiplex PCR, and the TCRdb table lists in-frame clones only, not all of them. The table lists about 66,000 clones, 75% to 95% of them singletons. The material sequenced was peripheral blood, taken 28 days after the second dose of the MenACWY control vaccine. The receptors originated from an adult who received the MenACWY meningococcal vaccine as a control.

The J gene is TRBJ2-2, the V gene TRBV12-3 or TRBV12-4; unclear D gene. Between the trimmed V and J ends, which lost 3 bases and 6 bases, there was a span of 8 bases. This CDR3 region has 13 residues. In DNA, the CDR3 is TGTGCCAGCAGTTTTAGGTTTGCCGGGGAGCTGTTTTTT. Its translation: CASSFRFAGELFF.

About this clone itself: The same CDR3 is also encoded by other DNA sequences in this sample. This sequence joins TRBV11-2 and TRBJ2-1, with 8 bases lining up with TRBD1. This CDR3 comprises 17 residues. Germline assignment: CDR1 SGHAT and CDR2 FQNNGV. V shed 1 base and J 7 bases; nucleotides not matched to a gene: 12. The CDR3 DNA is TGTGCCAGCAGCTTAGGCCTCGACAGGGGACGAGGAAATGAGCAGTTCTTC. Translated, it gives CASSLGLDRGRGNEQFF.

The chain joins TRBV6-6 to TRBJ2-1, with D unclear. CDR1 and CDR2 from the germline V gene are MNHNY and SVGAGI (reference sequence). Trimming removed 11 bases from V and 8 bases from J, with 19 bases in between. This CDR3 comprises 13 residues. The CDR3 DNA is TGTGCCGTGTGTAGGGTAGTCGGGCATGAGCAGTTCTTC. It yields the protein CAVCRVVGHEQFF.

This rearrangement joins TRBV28 to TRBJ1-1, with D unresolved. In germline, CDR1 is MDHEN, CDR2 SYDVKM. The germline V and J ends were trimmed by 3 bases and 4 bases, with 12 bases remaining between them. CDR3 length: 14 residues. In DNA form, the CDR3 reads TGTGCCAGCAGTTTTGGCTTGGGCACCACTGAAGCTTTCTTT. It yields the protein CASSFGLGTTEAFF.

V usage is TRBV6-5 and J usage is TRBJ2-5, with D tentatively TRBD1 or TRBD2 (5 bases each). CDR3 length equals 13 residues. The V end was cut by 11 bases, the J end by 5 bases, with 18 bases between. CDR1 and CDR2 (germline): MNHEY, SVGAGI. DNA of the CDR3: TGTGCCGGATCAGGGCTCTCGGGGGAGACCCAGTACTTC. Residues: CAGSGLSGETQYF.

This chain uses TRBV4-3 with TRBJ2-7; D could derive from TRBD1 or TRBD2 (5 bases each). The CDR3 runs 14 residues. V was shortened by 0 bases and J by 4 bases, with 10 bases between the two germline ends. CDR1 and CDR2 (germline): LGHNA, YSLEER. CDR3 loop: CASSQEIWGYEQYF. DNA of the CDR3: TGCGCCAGCAGCCAAGAGATATGGGGGTACGAGCAGTACTTC.

The rearrangement links TRBV4-1 to TRBJ1-1, with D possibly TRBD1 on 6 matching bases. The length of the CDR3 is 19 residues. The V end was cut by 0 bases, the J end by 3 bases, with 23 bases between. Looked up from germline, CDR1 is MGHRA and CDR2 is YSYEKL. The CDR3: CASSQDRGHPGVIDTEAFF. The CDR3 region has the DNA TGCGCCAGCAGCCAAGATCGGGGACACCCTGGGGTGATTGACACTGAAGCTTTCTTT.

Comments on this clone: An end of the junction differs from the germline gene, which may be a read error. The V call is TRBV5-6, the J call TRBJ2-4; TRBD1 matches 8 bases. This CDR3 has 11 amino acids. Germline lookup yields CDR1 SGHDT and CDR2 YYEEEE. CDR3 coding DNA: TGTGCCAGCAGCTCCAGGGGGCGGCACCACTTC. This sequence encodes CASSSRGRHHF. Filled out from reference TRBV5-6 and TRBJ2-4, the complete variable domain reads DAGVTQSPTHLIKTRGQQVTLRCSPKSGHDTVSWYQQALGQGPQFIFQYYEEEERQRGNFPDRFSGHQFPNYSSELNVNALLLGDSALYLCASSSRGRHHFGAGTRLSVL.

The V and J genes are TRBV30 and TRBJ1-3, with D tentatively TRBD1 (5 bases). Trimming left V 3 bases short and J 8 bases short, with 14 bases between. There are 13 residues in the CDR3. Germline V CDR1 and CDR2: GTSNPN, SVGIG (reference sequence). The CDR3 loop reads CAWRAKGGDTIYF. The DNA of the CDR3 is TGTGCCTGGAGGGCAAAGGGAGGGGACACCATATATTTT.

V usage is TRBV11-2 and J usage is TRBJ1-2; the D gene is possibly TRBD1 (5 bases). Trimming shortened V by 4 bases and J by 4 bases, and 16 bases separated the two germline ends. From germline, CDR1 is SGHAT and CDR2 FQNNGV. There are 15 residues in the CDR3. The DNA of the CDR3 is TGTGCCAGCAGCTCTAGGATAGAGGGACCCTATGGCTACACCTTC. Translating it yields CASSSRIEGPYGYTF.

This chain links TRBV6-5 with TRBJ1-5; the D gene is possibly TRBD1 (5 bases). The germline CDR1 and CDR2 sequences are MNHEY and SVGAGI. The CDR3 is 12 amino acids. Trimming removed 8 bases from V and 7 bases from J, with 12 bases in between. The CDR3 here is CASGGTSQPQHF. CDR3 nucleotides: TGTGCCAGCGGGGGGACCTCGCAGCCCCAGCATTTT.

The V call is TRBV11-2, the J call TRBJ2-7; D is possibly TRBD1 (5 bases). In germline, CDR1 is SGHAT, CDR2 FQNNGV. V dropped 3 bases and J dropped 2 bases, with 8 bases sitting between them. The CDR3 is 13 residues long. The CDR3: CASSFQGTYEQYF. The CDR3 DNA reads as TGTGCCAGCAGCTTCCAGGGAACCTACGAGCAGTACTTC. The full variable domain, its missing parts supplied by reference TRBV11-2 and TRBJ2-7, is EAGVAQSPRYKIIEKRQSVAFWCNPISGHATLYWYQQILGQGPKLLIQFQNNGVVDDSQLPKDRFSAERLKGVDSTLKIQPAKLEDSAVYLCASSFQGTYEQYFGPGTRLTVT.

The chain uses TRBV7-2 and TRBJ2-1, with D possibly matching TRBD1 (6 bases). Trimming removed 1 base from V and 6 bases from J, with 19 bases in between. CDR1 is SGHTA and CDR2 is FQGNSA in the germline V gene. The CDR3 has 17 residues. CDR3 nucleotide sequence: TGTGCCAGCAGCTTAGGAAATTCTGGGGGCAGGGGCAATGAGCAGTTCTTC. Its protein product is CASSLGNSGGRGNEQFF. Full variable domain (outside the CDR3, taken from reference TRBV7-2 and TRBJ2-1): GAGVSQSPSNKVTEKGKDVELRCDPISGHTALYWYRQSLGQGLEFLIYFQGNSAPDKSGLPSDRFSAERTGGSVSTLTIQRTQQEDSAVYLCASSLGNSGGRGNEQFFGPGTRLTVL.

The gene calls are TRBV19 and TRBJ1-5; 9 bases align to TRBD1. The CDR3 has 16 amino acids. The trim removed 6 bases at V and 7 bases at J, leaving 13 bases unmatched. The germline V gene encodes CDR1 LNHDA and CDR2 SQIVND (reference sequence). The CDR3 bases are TGTGCCAGTAGCAACACAGGGGGCGCCCCTGGGCAGCCCCAGCATTTT. Encoded protein: CASSNTGGAPGQPQHF.